This T cell receptor (beta chain) was captured in a study of blood T cell repertoires in COVID-19. Overall study: From T cells, B-cell-depleted T cells, or PBMCs came the material, which was cDNA or gDNA.

This clone was observed once. CDR3 length: 12 residues. CDR1 and CDR2 from the germline V gene are ENHRY and SYGVKD. With 7 bases removed from V and 4 bases from J, the gap between germline ends came to 8 bases. Sequencing was performed with immunoSEQ multiplex PCR; in TCRdb, only in-frame clones are kept and a portion is missing. The table has 60,000 to 75,000 clones, approximately 79% seen once. The sequenced sample consisted of peripheral blood. The chain has TRBV10-3 and TRBJ1-3; D is undetermined. This TCR came from a woman between 70 and 85 years old with acute or convalescent COVID-19. CDR3 nucleotides: TGTGCCATCAAAAGCCTCGGAAACACCATATATTTT. This gives the protein CAIKSLGNTIYF.